This T cell receptor beta chain emerged from a study of identifying expanded T cells in peripheral blood. Sequencing used immunoSEQ multiplex PCR; TCRdb keeps in-frame clones, though not all of them. This repertoire shows approximately 120,000 clones, roughly 84% found once; its top ten account for roughly 3.3%. Only a few counts were recorded for this clone. CDR1 SGHVS and CDR2 FQNEAQ come from the germline V gene. The CDR3 totals 14 residues. V lost 5 bases to trimming and J lost 6 bases, with 16 bases between them. This receptor was obtained from a person aged 18 to 70 in good health. Input material: blood. The chain uses TRBV7-8 and TRBJ1-2; D not certain. The chain's CDR3 is CASSGPKGKDGYTF. CDR3 nucleotide sequence: TGTGCCAGCAGCGGACCGAAGGGTAAGGATGGCTACACCTTC.